This section outlines one TCR beta chain sequence together with its context. What it binds is not known. No DNA is given; TCRdb re-called the 5' RACE reads and lists each CDR3 protein once. Seen in this sample are 170,000 or so distinct CDR3 sequences; the ten most common clones hold 6% to 9.5%. These data come from a study of monozygotic twins with inflammatory bowel disease. Study outcomes and limitations: Versus healthy twins, IBD patients showed fewer clonotypes shared with others, especially with disease activity.

The CDR3 consists of 14 residues. In germline, CDR1 is DFQATT, CDR2 SNEGSKA (reference sequence). The clonotype comes from a human donor with ulcerative colitis or Crohn's disease, or a healthy co-twin of an affected twin (not recorded which). The rearrangement joins TRBV20-1 to TRBJ1-1; TCRdb outputs TRBD1, but without DNA this stays unchecked. The sequenced sample was blood. The CDR3 spells CSASRAGVDTEAFF.